This T cell receptor (beta chain) was identified in a study of T cell responses to AZD1222 COVID-19 vaccine (dated by TCRdb to the early 2020s). The study in broad terms: A total of just over 230 trial participants underwent TCR sequencing, of whom 200 to 220 had received two doses of AZD1222 and roughly 26 had received two doses of the MenACWY control vaccine. Trial participants were enrolled into age subgroups of 18-55, 56-69 and 70-plus years, which contained roughly 140, 27 and 60 TCR-sequenced participants, respectively. Findings and caveats that apply to the study as a whole: Because no samples from the day 14 peak response were available, repertoires could be characterized only after the peak T cell response. The 56-69-year group was small, and its depth increase did not reach significance, likely because of low power. Epitopes outside the regions mutated in the B.1.351 and B.1.1.7 variants were reportedly recognized by nearly half of the unique spike-specific TCRs. CD4 TCRs associated with the vaccine covered the entire spike protein, and the dominant responses were in regions 160-218 and 743-854. Conclusions about previously exposed vaccinees are limited because only six or seven AZD1222 recipients were SARS-CoV-2 seropositive at baseline. A significant rise in spike-specific TCR breadth and depth was observed after two AZD1222 doses relative to day 0 and relative to MenACWY recipients. Participants were mostly white British, with more females than males. The authors suggested clonal diversity may have been underestimated.

The time point label corresponds to: about 28 days (+/-7) after the second vaccine dose. AZD1222 recipients whose second dose came at about 4 weeks and those whose second dose came at about 12 weeks were combined into one group, since spike-specific TCR depth and breadth did not differ between the two schedules. Vaccinee samples came from UK trials COV001 and COV002, including a single-blind randomized controlled phase 2/3 trial of AZD1222 (ChAdOx1 nCoV-19) in healthy adults. Trial participant PBMC samples were collected at day 0 and day 28 after the second dose for TCRbeta chain sequencing. Turning to this clone: The antigen it recognizes is unknown. The sample holds no much larger clone one base away, and base qualities are not on file.

The CDR3 regions of human TCRbeta chains were subjected to immunosequencing. Per the source publication's procedure: TCRs in the repertoires were compared against a reference library of SARS-CoV-2-specific TCRs that had been generated with the MIRA antigen-specificity platform. Breadth meant the fraction of unique TCRs that were SARS-CoV-2-associated, whereas depth meant the fraction of total T cells that were SARS-CoV-2-associated. Using the MIRA data, each spike-specific TCR was assigned both to the spike region to which the TCR was reactive and to a CD4 or CD8 class. Log10-transformed breadth and depth values were compared by one-way ANOVA with Sidak's multiple comparisons tests. The immuneACCESS repertoire file appears here via TCRdb, limited to in-frame rearrangements. These files lack a portion of the clones; in checked studies, under half of the deficit traces to unresolved V genes, and the cause of the others is not known. The V and J calls and clone size are taken from that table; D and trimming were inferred from the DNA. The sample yields fewer than 110,000 clones; around 87% were counted once. The leading ten clones occupy 9.5% to 13% of the sample.

Taken from cysteine to phenylalanine, the CDR3 has 14 residues. CDR3 DNA is the only sequence kept; it has 42 bases, read in frame from the first base. Reading the germline V gene gives CDR1 SGHTA and CDR2 FQGNSA. Relative to germline, V is 4 bases shorter and J is 13 bases shorter, with 20 bases between their ends. The sequence was obtained from an adult who received the AZD1222 COVID-19 vaccine. This specimen was peripheral blood, taken 28 days after the second AZD1222 dose. The chain joins TRBV7-2 to TRBJ2-1; matching of 6 bases hints at TRBD1 as the D gene. The CDR3 reads CASSSRGHPGEQFF. Read as DNA, the sequence is TGTGCCAGCAGCTCCCGGGGACACCCCGGGGAACAGTTCTTC.